A selection of T cell receptor beta chains follows, all from one sample in a study of CD8 T cells in ankylosing spondylitis. TCRdb processed the 5' RACE reads anew with MiXCR; each CDR3 protein has one entry. The repertoire holds about 450,000 distinct CDR3 sequences, with around 26% as singletons. Sample: blood, either unsorted or a sorted T cell fraction (not recorded which). These receptors came from a male donor with ankylosing spondylitis. CDR3s include the opening cysteine and the closing phenylalanine or tryptophan. The order of the fields is V gene, D gene, clone size, J gene, CDR3 DNA, CDR3 protein. A D gene is named only where the DNA matches it firmly. Some rows mark clone size as missing; the rest say once, few, many or name a class of expanded clone.

TRBV2,-,once,TRBJ2-3,TGTGCCAGCGAAGAAGCTATTCCCACAGATACGCAGTATTTT,CASEEAIPTDTQYF
TRBV9,-,-,TRBJ2-1,TGTGCCAGCGGAACTGCAGGGGTGTACAATGAGCAGTTCTTC,CASGTAGVYNEQFF
TRBV3-1,-,few,TRBJ2-6,TGTGCCAGCAGCCAAGATTACTCTGGGGCCAACGTCCTGACTTTC,CASSQDYSGANVLTF
TRBV10-3,-,-,TRBJ2-2,TGTGCCATCGCTCCTGATACCGGGGAGCTGTTTTTT,CAIAPDTGELFF
TRBV5-1,-,-,TRBJ1-6,TGCGCCAGCAGGATGTGGGAATTGAATTCACCCCTCCACTTT,CASRMWELNSPLHF
TRBV5-1,-,few,TRBJ1-1,TGCGCCAGCAGCTTAGGAAGCAACCCTGAAGCTTTCTTT,CASSLGSNPEAFF
TRBV27,-,many,TRBJ1-6,TGTGCCAGCAGATCGAGGGGGGCGCAGAATTCACCCCTCCACTTT,CASRSRGAQNSPLHF
TRBV5-1,TRBD2,many,TRBJ2-1,TGCGCCAGCAGCCCGAGACTAGCGGGAGGGAATGAGCAGTTCTTC,CASSPRLAGGNEQFF
TRBV5-1,-,-,TRBJ2-5,TGCGCCAGCAGCTCCCCCGCAGTGGAGACCCAGTACTTC,CASSSPAVETQYF
TRBV7-2,-,few,TRBJ2-3,TGTGCCAGCAAAGATGCCTGGCGCACAGATACGCAGTATTTT,CASKDAWRTDTQYF
TRBV3-1,-,many,TRBJ1-3,TGTGCCAGCAGCCCTCGGGACCTTGGAAACACCATATATTTT,CASSPRDLGNTIYF
TRBV7-2,-,-,TRBJ1-3,TGTGCCAGCAGCTTAGAACTGAGAAACACCATATATTTT,CASSLELRNTIYF
TRBV7-9,-,-,TRBJ1-4,TGTGCCAGCAGCATGTCAGGAGGGGGTGAAAAACTGTTTTTT,CASSMSGGGEKLFF
TRBV20-1,-,-,TRBJ2-3,TGCAGTGCTAGACGGTCTGGAGCAGATACGCAGTATTTT,CSARRSGADTQYF
TRBV6-1,-,-,TRBJ1-5,TGTGCCAGCAGTAGACGGGACACGGGGTCCGGTCAGCCCCAGCATTTT,CASSRRDTGSGQPQHF
TRBV7-9,TRBD1,few,TRBJ1-1,TGTGCCAGCAGCTTAGCTCGACAGGGGGCCGAAGCTTTCTTT,CASSLARQGAEAFF
TRBV30,-,-,TRBJ1-2,TGTGCCTGGAGTGTAAAGGGGAGGAAAGGCTACACCTTC,CAWSVKGRKGYTF
TRBV10-3,-,-,TRBJ1-4,TGTGCCATCGCGGCATCGGCAAATGAAAAACTGTTTTTT,CAIAASANEKLFF
TRBV20-1,-,few,TRBJ2-1,TGCAGTGGAAGGGGAGGTAGCGGAAGCTCCTACAATGAGCAGTTCTTC,CSGRGGSGSSYNEQFF
TRBV24-1,-,few,TRBJ2-6,TGTGCCACCAGTCACAGAGAATATAACTCTGGGGCCAACGTCCTGACTTTC,CATSHREYNSGANVLTF
TRBV3-1,TRBD2,-,TRBJ2-2,TGTGCCAGCAGCCAAGGAGGACTAGCCCCCACCGGGGAGCTGTTTTTT,CASSQGGLAPTGELFF
TRBV20-1,TRBD2,few,TRBJ2-1,TGCAGTGCTAAGGGGCTAGCGGGAGGAGGGAATGAGCAGTTCTTC,CSAKGLAGGGNEQFF
TRBV6-1,TRBD2,few,TRBJ2-1,TGTGCCAGCAGTGAAGTACTAGCGGTCTACAATGAGCAGTTCTTC,CASSEVLAVYNEQFF
TRBV29-1,-,-,TRBJ2-2,TGCAGCGTAGCCGGGCCCCAACCCGACACCGGGGAGCTGTTTTTT,CSVAGPQPDTGELFF
TRBV5-1,-,-,TRBJ2-1,TGCGCCAGCAGCTTGGCCACTAGACCAAGCTCCTACAATGAGCAGTTCTTC,CASSLATRPSSYNEQFF
TRBV14,-,-,TRBJ2-5,TGTGCCAGCAGCCAAGCTCTTCGGGAGACCCAGTACTTC,CASSQALRETQYF
TRBV20-1,-,-,TRBJ2-1,TGCAGTGCTCGAGACAGGTTGAGCTCCTACAATGAGCAGTTCTTC,CSARDRLSSYNEQFF
TRBV5-1,-,many,TRBJ1-1,TGTGCCAGCAGTTTAGCAGGGAACACTGAAGCTTTCTTT,CASSLAGNTEAFF
TRBV28,-,once,TRBJ2-5,TGTGCCAGCAGTTTGACGGGACGCCGGGCGAAGACCCAGTACTTC,CASSLTGRRAKTQYF
TRBV7-7,-,-,TRBJ2-6,TGTGCCAGCAGCTTAGGTCACTCTGGGGCCAACGTCCTGACTTTC,CASSLGHSGANVLTF
TRBV12-3/TRBV12-4,-,few,TRBJ1-1,TGTGCCAGCAGTTGGGCGGGTTGGGACACTGAAGCTTTCTTT,CASSWAGWDTEAFF
TRBV3-1,-,-,TRBJ1-1,TGTGCCAGCAGCCAAGATCCTGGAGAGAGTTGGACTTTCTTT,CASSQDPGESWTFF
TRBV4-2,-,-,TRBJ1-1,TGTGCCAGCAGCCAACTTTCTACAGGGTTAACTGAAGCTTTCTTT,CASSQLSTGLTEAFF
TRBV15,-,many,TRBJ1-3,TGTGCCACCAGCCGGGGGTCCTCTGGAAACACCATATATTTT,CATSRGSSGNTIYF
TRBV7-7,TRBD1,many,TRBJ2-2,TGTGCCAGCAGTCGGGACAGGGTGGGCACCGGGGAGCTGTTTTTT,CASSRDRVGTGELFF
TRBV9,-,few,TRBJ1-1,TGTGCCAGCAGCGTAGCCCCGATGAACACTGAAGCTTTCTTT,CASSVAPMNTEAFF
TRBV27,-,-,TRBJ2-1,TGTGCCAGCAAGCAAAGGGGGTCCCTCTTCGATGAGCAGTTCTTC,CASKQRGSLFDEQFF
TRBV15,-,-,TRBJ2-3,TGTGCCCCCCATACAGATACGCAGTATTTT,CAPHTDTQYF
TRBV10-3,TRBD2,once,TRBJ2-1,TGTGCCATCAGTGCCGGACTAGCGGATTACAATGAGCAGTTCTTC,CAISAGLADYNEQFF
TRBV6-1,-,-,TRBJ1-5,TGTGCCAGCAGCCTTGACACAAATAGCAATCAGCCCCAGCATTTT,CASSLDTNSNQPQHF
TRBV4-1,-,few,TRBJ2-1,TGCGCCAGCAGCCAAGACCAAGGCTGGGAGCAGTTCTTC,CASSQDQGWEQFF
TRBV30,TRBD1,few,TRBJ2-2,TGTTCCAGACAGGGAAACACCGGGGAGCTGTTTTTT,CSRQGNTGELFF
TRBV6-5,-,-,TRBJ2-5,TGTGCCAGCAGTTACTGGCTAACAAGAGAGACCCAGTACTTC,CASSYWLTRETQYF
TRBV6-2/TRBV6-3,TRBD2,-,TRBJ2-7,TGTGCCAGCAGGCGAGGGACTAGCGGGAGTTACGAGCAGTACTTC,CASRRGTSGSYEQYF
TRBV7-2,-,-,TRBJ1-1,TGTGCCAGCAGCCCCACAGAGGCCACTGAAGCTTTCTTT,CASSPTEATEAFF
TRBV7-7,-,-,TRBJ2-1,TGTGCCAGCAGCTTAGGTTTTCCTGGCAGCAATGAGCAGTTCTTC,CASSLGFPGSNEQFF
TRBV19,TRBD1,-,TRBJ2-1,TGTGCCAGTAGTCCAGGGGGAATCTCCTACAATGAGCAGTTCTTC,CASSPGGISYNEQFF
TRBV10-3,-,few,TRBJ2-1,TGTGCCGGAGGGGGCAGCCCGAGCTCCTACAATGAGCAGTTCTTC,CAGGGSPSSYNEQFF
TRBV7-8,-,-,TRBJ1-3,TGTGCCAGCAGCTTAACGACAGCGGACTCTGGAAACACCATATATTTT,CASSLTTADSGNTIYF
TRBV3-1,-,-,TRBJ1-1,TGTGCCAGCAGCCAAGAGCCGGCGTCTCAGGGAAGGTCTGAAGCTTTCTTT,CASSQEPASQGRSEAFF
TRBV20-1,TRBD2,few,TRBJ2-7,TGCAGTGCTAATGCGGGAGGGCCTTACGAGCAGTACTTC,CSANAGGPYEQYF
TRBV20-1,-,few,TRBJ1-1,TGCAGTGCTAGATTCGGGGTGGCTGAAGCTTTCTTT,CSARFGVAEAFF
TRBV20-1,-,few,TRBJ1-2,TGCAGTGCCAGGGACCCAGGGTCCTATGGCTACACCTTC,CSARDPGSYGYTF
TRBV5-1,TRBD2,-,TRBJ2-1,TGCGCCAGCAGCTCCGACCCACTAGCGGGAGTGAATGAGCAGTTCTTC,CASSSDPLAGVNEQFF